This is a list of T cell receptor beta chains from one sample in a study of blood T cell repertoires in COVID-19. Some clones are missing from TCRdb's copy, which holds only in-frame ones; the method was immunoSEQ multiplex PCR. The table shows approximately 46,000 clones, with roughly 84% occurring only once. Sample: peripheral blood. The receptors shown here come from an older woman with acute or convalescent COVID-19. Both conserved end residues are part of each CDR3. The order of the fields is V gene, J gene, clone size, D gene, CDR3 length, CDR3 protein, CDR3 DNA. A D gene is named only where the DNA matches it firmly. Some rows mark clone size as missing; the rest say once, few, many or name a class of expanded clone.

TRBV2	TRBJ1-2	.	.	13	CASLPGTNYGYTF	TGTGCCAGCCTTCCGGGAACCAACTATGGCTACACCTTC
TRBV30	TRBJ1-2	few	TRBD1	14	CAWSPWTGDYGYTF	TGTGCCTGGAGTCCCTGGACAGGGGACTATGGCTACACCTTC
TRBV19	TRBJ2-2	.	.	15	CASSWGTLETGELFF	TGTGCCAGTAGCTGGGGAACACTAGAAACCGGGGAGCTGTTTTTT
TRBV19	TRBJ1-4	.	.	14	CASSLRGGSEKLFF	TGTGCCAGTAGTCTCCGGGGGGGAAGTGAAAAACTGTTTTTT
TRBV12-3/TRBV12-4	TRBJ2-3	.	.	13	CASSWTTTDTQYF	TGTGCCAGCAGTTGGACTACCACAGATACGCAGTATTTT
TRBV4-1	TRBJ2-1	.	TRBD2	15	CASSPTSGETPEQFF	TGCGCCAGCAGCCCGACTAGCGGGGAGACCCCTGAGCAGTTCTTC
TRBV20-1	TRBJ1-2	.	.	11	CSALRDYGYTF	TGCAGTGCTCTTCGGGACTATGGCTACACCTTC
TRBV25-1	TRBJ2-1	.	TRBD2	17	CASSRIAGDSAYNEQFF	TGTGCCAGCAGTAGAATAGCGGGAGATTCTGCCTACAATGAGCAGTTCTTC
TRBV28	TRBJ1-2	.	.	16	CASSGFRTGANYGYTF	TGTGCCAGCAGTGGATTTCGGACGGGAGCTAACTATGGCTACACCTTC
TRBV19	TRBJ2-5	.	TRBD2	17	CASSNIGREAADETQYF	TGTGCCAGTAGTAACATCGGGCGGGAGGCCGCAGATGAGACCCAGTACTTC
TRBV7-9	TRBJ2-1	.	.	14	CASSLVAGLDEQFF	TGTGCCAGCAGCTTAGTCGCAGGGCTGGATGAGCAGTTCTTC
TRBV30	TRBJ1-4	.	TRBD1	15	CAWSVDRGGGEKLFF	TGTGCCTGGAGTGTAGACAGGGGTGGCGGTGAAAAACTGTTTTTT
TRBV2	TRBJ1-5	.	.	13	CASSSSLNQPQHF	TGTGCCAGCAGTAGCTCGCTTAATCAGCCCCAGCATTTT
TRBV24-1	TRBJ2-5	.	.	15	CATSDLSGPQETQYF	TGTGCCACCAGTGACCTGAGCGGGCCCCAAGAGACCCAGTACTTC
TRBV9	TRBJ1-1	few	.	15	CASSVRGGVRTEAFF	TGTGCCAGCAGCGTCCGAGGGGGTGTTCGCACTGAAGCTTTCTTT
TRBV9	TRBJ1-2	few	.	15	CASSGVRTVNYGYTF	TGTGCCAGCAGCGGGGTTAGGACAGTTAACTATGGCTACACCTTC
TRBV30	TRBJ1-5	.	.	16	CAWSVPGVRGNQPQHF	TGTGCCTGGAGTGTACCAGGGGTCAGGGGCAATCAGCCCCAGCATTTT
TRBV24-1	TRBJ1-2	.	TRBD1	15	CATSDSARGPYGYTF	TGTGCCACCAGTGATTCGGCCAGGGGGCCCTATGGCTACACCTTC
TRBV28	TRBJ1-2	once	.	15	CASSFLGGVNYGYTF	TGTGCCAGCAGTTTTTTGGGAGGGGTTAACTATGGCTACACCTTC
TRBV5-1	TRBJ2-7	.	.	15	CASSSYLGQSYEQYF	TGCGCCAGCAGCTCCTACCTCGGACAGTCCTACGAGCAGTACTTC
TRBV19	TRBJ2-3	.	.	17	CASSDRGSGLSTDTQYF	TGTGCCAGTTCCGACAGGGGTAGCGGGCTTAGCACAGATACGCAGTATTTT
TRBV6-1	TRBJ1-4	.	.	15	CASSEYKQINEKLFF	TGTGCCAGCAGTGAATACAAACAGATCAATGAAAAACTGTTTTTT
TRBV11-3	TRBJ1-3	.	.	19	CASSRRAGAGFPSGNTIYF	TGTGCCAGCAGCCGACGTGCAGGGGCGGGTTTCCCCTCTGGAAACACCATATATTTT
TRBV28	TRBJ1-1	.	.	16	CASSLIGQGRNTEAFF	TGTGCCAGCAGTTTAATCGGTCAGGGGAGGAACACTGAAGCTTTCTTT
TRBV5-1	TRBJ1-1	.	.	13	CASSLGGRAEAFF	TGCGCCAGCAGCTTAGGGGGGAGGGCTGAAGCTTTCTTT
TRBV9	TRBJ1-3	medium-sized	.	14	CASSVTRAGNTIYF	TGTGCCAGCAGCGTAACTAGGGCTGGAAACACCATATATTTT
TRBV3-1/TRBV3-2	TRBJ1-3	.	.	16	CASSHRGASTGNTIYF	TGTGCCAGCAGCCATAGAGGAGCTTCCACTGGAAACACCATATATTTT
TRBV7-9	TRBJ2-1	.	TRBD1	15	CASSQWTGGNNEQFF	TGTGCCAGCAGCCAATGGACAGGGGGAAACAATGAGCAGTTCTTC
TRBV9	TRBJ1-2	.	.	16	CASSVSPTGARGGYTF	TGTGCCAGCAGCGTATCCCCGACAGGTGCTCGTGGTGGCTACACCTTC
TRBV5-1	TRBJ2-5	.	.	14	CASSLAALQETQYF	TGCGCCAGCAGCTTAGCTGCGTTACAAGAGACCCAGTACTTC
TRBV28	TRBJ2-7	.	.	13	CASSLAQAYEQYF	TGTGCCAGCAGTTTAGCGCAGGCCTACGAGCAGTACTTC
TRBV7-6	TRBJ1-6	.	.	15	CASSRRTDHNSPLHF	TGTGCCAGCAGCCGAAGGACAGATCACAATTCACCCCTCCACTTT
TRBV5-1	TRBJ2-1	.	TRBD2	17	CASSTNSGSSGYNEQFF	TGCGCCAGCAGCACAAATAGCGGGAGTAGCGGGTACAATGAGCAGTTCTTC
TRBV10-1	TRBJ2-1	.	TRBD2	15	CASSDTAGALNEQFF	TGCGCCAGCAGTGACACGGCGGGAGCCTTAAATGAGCAGTTCTTC
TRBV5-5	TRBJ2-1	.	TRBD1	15	CASSRPGQSYNEQFF	TGTGCCAGCAGCCGACCGGGACAGTCCTACAATGAGCAGTTCTTC
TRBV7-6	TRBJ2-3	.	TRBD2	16	CASSALGSGRSDTQYF	TGTGCCAGCAGCGCCCTGGGGAGCGGGAGATCAGATACGCAGTATTTT
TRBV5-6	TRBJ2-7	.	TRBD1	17	CASSPYQDRGVPYEQYF	TGTGCCAGCAGTCCTTACCAAGACAGGGGGGTTCCCTACGAGCAGTACTTC
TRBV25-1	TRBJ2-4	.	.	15	CASSDPGLAKNIQYF	TGTGCCAGCAGCGACCCTGGGCTAGCCAAAAACATTCAGTACTTC
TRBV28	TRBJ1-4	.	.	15	CASSPGTGPNEKLFF	TGTGCCAGCAGTCCAGGAACAGGGCCTAATGAAAAACTGTTTTTT
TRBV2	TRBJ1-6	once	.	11	CASSVVSPLHF	TGTGCCAGCAGTGTAGTGTCACCCCTCCACTTT
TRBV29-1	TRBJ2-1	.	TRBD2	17	CSVLGQGLAGTYNEQFF	TGCAGCGTTCTAGGACAGGGACTAGCGGGAACTTACAATGAGCAGTTCTTC
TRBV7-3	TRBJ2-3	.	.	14	CASSLTGGPDTQYF	TGTGCCAGCAGCTTAACAGGGGGTCCAGATACGCAGTATTTT
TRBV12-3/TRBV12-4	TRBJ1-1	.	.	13	CASSLERNTEAFF	TGTGCCAGCAGTTTAGAGCGGAACACTGAAGCTTTCTTT
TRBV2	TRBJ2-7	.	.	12	CASNRGFYEQYF	TGTGCCAGCAACCGGGGTTTTTACGAGCAGTACTTC
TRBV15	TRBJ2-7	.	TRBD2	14	CATSRAGTTYEQYF	TGTGCCACCAGCAGGGCCGGGACTACCTACGAGCAGTACTTC
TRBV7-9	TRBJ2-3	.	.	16	CASSTQTAPSTDTQYF	TGTGCCAGCAGCACCCAGACAGCCCCTAGCACAGATACGCAGTATTTT
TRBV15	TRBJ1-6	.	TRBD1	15	CATSWDRGYNSPLHF	TGTGCCACCAGCTGGGACAGGGGGTATAATTCACCCCTCCACTTT